Below, 5 T cell receptor beta chains from the same sample are listed, as sequenced in a study of T cells in Graves' hyperthyroidism and ophthalmopathy. Amplified regions were TCR beta CDR3 sequences from RNA transcripts. The study used the HTBI primer set for a first-round RT-PCR of the TCR CDR3. TCRdb re-analysed the multiplex PCR reads in MiXCR, keeping a single row per CDR3 protein. The data contain about 540,000 distinct CDR3 sequences, 46% of them seen just once; the ten biggest clones take up just over 8%. Sequencing was carried out using peripheral blood or thyroid tissue (not recorded which). Every receptor here comes from a woman between 18 and 29 years old with Graves' hyperthyroidism.

This clonotype occurred many times. The CDR3 loop reads CASRRTGASYEQYF. The CDR3 region has the DNA TGTGCCAGCAGGCGGACAGGGGCAAGCTACGAGCAGTACTTC. V and J are TRBV7-2 and TRBJ2-7, with TRBD1 matching 9 bases. Germline V gene sequence: CDR1 SGHTA, CDR2 FQGNSA. This CDR3 contains 14 residues. The trim removed 6 bases at V and 3 bases at J, leaving 6 bases unmatched.

This clonotype has a count of ten or more. The rearrangement links TRBV7-8 to TRBJ1-5; no definite D call. CDR3 size: 15 residues. Trimming cost V 6 bases and J 0 bases, with 12 bases left between them. Germline CDR1 is SGHVS and CDR2 is FQNEAQ. The CDR3 loop reads CASSYAAYSNQPQHF. Here the CDR3 DNA reads TGTGCCAGCAGTTACGCGGCATATAGCAATCAGCCCCAGCATTTT.

This clonotype was counted at least ten times. The rearrangement joins TRBV7-2 to TRBJ2-7; 7 bases are shared with TRBD1. Losses at the gene ends were 5 bases for V and 2 bases for J; bases not matched to a gene: 6. This CDR3 comprises 14 residues. Germline CDR1 reads SGHTA; CDR2 reads FQGNSA. CDR3 loop: CASSRQGETYEQYF. The CDR3 region has the DNA TGTGCCAGCAGCCGGCAGGGGGAAACCTACGAGCAGTACTTC.

This clonotype came up many times. V and J are TRBV7-2 and TRBJ1-1; D is perhaps TRBD1 (5 bases). The CDR3 is made up of 13 amino acids. The V and J ends lost 5 bases and 1 base respectively, with 8 bases between them. The germline CDR1 and CDR2 sequences are SGHTA and FQGNSA. CDR3 nucleotide sequence: TGTGCCAGCAGCCGACAGAGGAACACTGAAGCTTTCTTT. This encodes CASSRQRNTEAFF.

V and J are TRBV9 and TRBJ2-5; D remains ambiguous. Germline V gene data show CDR1 as SGDLS and CDR2 as YYNGEE. The CDR3 length is 13 residues. V dropped 0 bases and J dropped 3 bases, with 6 bases sitting between them. CDR3 nucleotide sequence: TGTGCCAGCAGCGTAGCCAGAGAAGAGACCCAGTACTTC. Translation gives CASSVAREETQYF.